Listed below are T cell receptor beta chains from one sample, sequenced in a study of T-cell memory formation after mild COVID-19. TCRdb re-derived calls from the 5' RACE reads in MiXCR, one entry per CDR3 protein. The table records approximately 240,000 distinct CDR3 sequences, about a sixth of them present only once. The material sequenced was PBMCs or a T cell subset sorted from them (not recorded which). These receptors all come from a man aged 18 to 29 who had mild COVID-19 (a few samples of this study predate the infection). Cell type and time point are not known. Each CDR3 is given without its conserved first and last residue. Clone size is given for some rows only: seen once, a few or many times, or a class if the clone is expanded.

v_call cdr3_length clone_size cdr3_aa
TRBV29-1 11 many SVYSDRDRGYT
TRBV7-2 14 NA ASSPGIAGGLETQY
TRBV29-1 10 NA SGGASTDTQY
TRBV9 12 NA ASSVALGNTGYT
TRBV7-3 13 NA ASSLIAGGFDTQY
TRBV30 10 few AWRSSGNTIY
TRBV7-6 16 few ASSTLTGVRGVSYEQY
TRBV19 11 NA ASTHRVDYGYT
TRBV5-1 14 NA ASSRTGNTNTDTQY
TRBV2 15 NA ASTGSGGGPREVTQY
TRBV11-2 12 few ASSSGQIKNIQY
TRBV7-2 13 NA ASSSGREGFGELF
TRBV4-3 13 few ASSPRAVRDGEQF
TRBV6-1 14 NA ASSERQGKEDQPQH
TRBV20-1 12 many SARGQGGYTEAF
TRBV4-3 13 once ASSQEISGANVLT
TRBV7-9 12 few ASSLRESGNTIY
TRBV4-1 13 few ASSPGGALNYGYT
TRBV24-1 11 few ATRDRSYTEAF
TRBV5-1 12 NA ASSAGDSGAEAF
TRBV4-3 12 few ASSQAGTYEKLF
TRBV9 15 NA ASSVAEGGTTGNTIY
TRBV9 12 NA ASSVAGSTDTQY
TRBV29-1 10 NA SVYSGSYEQY
TRBV4-3 13 few ASSYNGGATDTQY
TRBV5-1 13 NA ASSATGESNQPQH
TRBV6-6 10 few ASSPNYNEQF
TRBV2 13 NA ASSEIQGDRYGYT
TRBV7-2 12 few ASSLGGPVYEQY
TRBV7-9 11 many ASSLVGLDEAF
TRBV5-1 10 few ASGTGPYEQY
TRBV13 11 few ASSLRRGQKLF
TRBV5-1 12 NA ASSLTAGGNEQF
TRBV12-3/TRBV12-4 13 NA ASSLEQGESSTQY
TRBV18 12 NA ASSPGQDNSPLH
TRBV4-3 14 NA ASRKGAASNTGELF
TRBV12-3/TRBV12-4 13 few ASRFGQGIKETQY
TRBV4-3 13 NA ASSADGAITDTQY
TRBV9 13 few ASRASSSYNSPLH
TRBV15 15 few ATSRIRDTSNTGELF
TRBV28 13 NA ASSPVGLGGSPLH
TRBV7-2 13 many ASSWTSGVSNEQF
TRBV20-1 14 NA SARGHLSSYNSPLH
TRBV12-3/TRBV12-4 12 once ASSTSGVKNIQY
TRBV5-1 12 few ASSLLGQREKLF
TRBV10-3 13 NA AISDPGTGVYGYT